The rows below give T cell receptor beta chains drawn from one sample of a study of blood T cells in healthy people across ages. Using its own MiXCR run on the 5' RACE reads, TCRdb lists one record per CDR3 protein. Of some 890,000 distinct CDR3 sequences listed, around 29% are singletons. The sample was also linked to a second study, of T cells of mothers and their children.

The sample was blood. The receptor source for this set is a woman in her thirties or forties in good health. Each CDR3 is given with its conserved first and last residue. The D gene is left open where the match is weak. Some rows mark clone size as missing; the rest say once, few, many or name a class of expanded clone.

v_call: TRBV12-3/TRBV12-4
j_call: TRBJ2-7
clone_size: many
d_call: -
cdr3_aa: CASSFTGAASYEQYF
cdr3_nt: TGTGCCAGCAGTTTTACTGGGGCGGCTTCCTACGAGCAGTACTTC

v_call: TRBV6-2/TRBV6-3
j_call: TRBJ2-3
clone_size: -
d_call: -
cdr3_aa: CACTGRSTDTQYF
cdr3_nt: TGTGCCTGCACAGGGAGGAGCACAGATACGCAGTATTTT

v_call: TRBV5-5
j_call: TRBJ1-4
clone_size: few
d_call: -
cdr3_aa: CASSLAGASSNEKLFF
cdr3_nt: TGTGCCAGCAGCTTGGCCGGGGCCAGTTCGAACGAAAAGCTGTTTTTT

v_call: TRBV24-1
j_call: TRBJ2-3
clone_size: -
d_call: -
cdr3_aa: CATSDNRPYTQYF
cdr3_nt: TGTGCCACCAGTGATAACAGGCCCTATACGCAGTATTTT

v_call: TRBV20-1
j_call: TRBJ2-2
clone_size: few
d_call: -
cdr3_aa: CSAYQGTGELFF
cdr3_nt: TGCAGTGCTTACCAGGGAACCGGGGAGCTGTTTTTT

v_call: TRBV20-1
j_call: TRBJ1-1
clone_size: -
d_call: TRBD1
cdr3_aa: CSARDWAGGSATEAFF
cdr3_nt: TGCAGTGCTAGAGATTGGGCAGGGGGGTCGGCCACTGAAGCTTTCTTT

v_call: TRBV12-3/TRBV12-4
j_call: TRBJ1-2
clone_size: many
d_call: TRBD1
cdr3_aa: CASSPTGGKPGYTF
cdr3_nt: TGTGCCAGCAGTCCCACAGGGGGTAAGCCTGGCTACACCTTC

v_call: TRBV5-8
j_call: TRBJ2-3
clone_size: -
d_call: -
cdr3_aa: CASRLVADTQYF
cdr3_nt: TGTGCCAGCCGCCTTGTGGCAGATACGCAGTATTTT

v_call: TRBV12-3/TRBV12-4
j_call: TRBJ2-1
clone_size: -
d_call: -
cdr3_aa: CASSFRVGGPHPHNEQFF
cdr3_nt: TGTGCCAGCAGTTTTAGAGTGGGGGGGCCACACCCACACAATGAGCAGTTCTTC

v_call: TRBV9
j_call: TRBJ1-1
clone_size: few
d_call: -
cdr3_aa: CASSVEGTTWTEAFF
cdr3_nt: TGTGCCAGCAGCGTGGAGGGGACAACCTGGACTGAAGCTTTCTTT

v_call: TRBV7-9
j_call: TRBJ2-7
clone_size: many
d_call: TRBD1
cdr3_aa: CASSQTGGTYEQYF
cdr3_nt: TGTGCCAGCAGCCAAACAGGGGGAACCTACGAGCAGTACTTC

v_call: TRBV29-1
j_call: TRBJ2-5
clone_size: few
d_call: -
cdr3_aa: CSVEVPTGKTQYF
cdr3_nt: TGCAGCGTTGAAGTACCGACTGGGAAGACCCAGTACTTC

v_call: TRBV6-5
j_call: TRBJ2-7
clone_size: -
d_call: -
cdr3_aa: CASSYSPKVTDSYEQYF
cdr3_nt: TGTGCCAGCAGTTACTCGCCTAAGGTTACGGACTCCTACGAGCAGTACTTC

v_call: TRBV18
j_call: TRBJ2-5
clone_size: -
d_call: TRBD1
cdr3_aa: CASSPTGGRYGQYF
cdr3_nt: TGTGCCAGCTCACCTACAGGGGGTCGCTACGGGCAGTACTTC

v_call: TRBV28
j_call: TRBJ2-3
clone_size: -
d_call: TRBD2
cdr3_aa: CASSSGLEEDTQYF
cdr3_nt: TGTGCCAGCAGTTCGGGACTAGAAGAAGATACGCAGTATTTT

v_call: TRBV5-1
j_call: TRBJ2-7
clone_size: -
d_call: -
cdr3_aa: CASSLDPGQNYEQYF
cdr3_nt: TGCGCCAGCAGCTTGGATCCGGGGCAAAACTACGAGCAGTACTTC

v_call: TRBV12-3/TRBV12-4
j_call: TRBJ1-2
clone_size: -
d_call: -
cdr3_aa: CASSLGVKGLILEGSHYGYTF
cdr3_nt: TGTGCCAGCAGTTTAGGGGTCAAGGGCCTAATTCTGGAGGGTTCCCACTATGGCTACACCTTC

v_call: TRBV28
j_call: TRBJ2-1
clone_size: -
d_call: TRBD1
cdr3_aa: CASSPSGQGNFYNEQFF
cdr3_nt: TGTGCCAGCAGTCCCTCGGGACAGGGCAATTTTTACAATGAGCAGTTCTTC

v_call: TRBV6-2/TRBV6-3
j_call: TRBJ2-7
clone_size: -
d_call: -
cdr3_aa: CASLEGGSYEQYF
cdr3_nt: TGTGCCAGCCTCGAGGGGGGCTCCTACGAGCAGTACTTC

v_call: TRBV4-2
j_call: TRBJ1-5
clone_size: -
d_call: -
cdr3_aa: CASSPKYRDNQPQHF
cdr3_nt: TGTGCCAGCAGCCCTAAATACAGGGACAATCAGCCCCAGCATTTT

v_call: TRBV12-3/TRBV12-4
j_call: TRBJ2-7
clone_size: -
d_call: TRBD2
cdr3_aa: CASSASGLAGVPFGYEQYF
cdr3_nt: TGTGCCAGCAGTGCCTCGGGACTAGCGGGAGTCCCCTTTGGATACGAGCAGTACTTC

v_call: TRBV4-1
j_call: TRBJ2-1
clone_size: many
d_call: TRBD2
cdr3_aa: CASSQGVAGLSYNEQFF
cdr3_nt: TGCGCCAGCAGCCAAGGGGTAGCGGGGTTGTCCTACAATGAGCAGTTCTTC

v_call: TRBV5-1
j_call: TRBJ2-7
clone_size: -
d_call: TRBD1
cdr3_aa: CASRRQGAGYEQYF
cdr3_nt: TGCGCCAGCAGACGACAGGGGGCCGGTTACGAGCAGTACTTC

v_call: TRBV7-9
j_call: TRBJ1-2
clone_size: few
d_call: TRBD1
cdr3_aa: CASSSDRSYGYTF
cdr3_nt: TGTGCCAGCAGCTCGGACAGGAGTTATGGCTACACCTTC

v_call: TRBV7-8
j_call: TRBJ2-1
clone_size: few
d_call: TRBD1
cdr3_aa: CASSATPGTGGRNEQFF
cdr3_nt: TGTGCCAGCAGCGCCACCCCCGGGACAGGGGGCCGGAATGAGCAGTTCTTC

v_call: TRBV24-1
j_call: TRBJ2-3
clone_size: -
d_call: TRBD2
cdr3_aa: CATSDRLASTDTQYF
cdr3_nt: TGTGCCACCAGTGACCGACTAGCTTCCACAGATACGCAGTATTTT

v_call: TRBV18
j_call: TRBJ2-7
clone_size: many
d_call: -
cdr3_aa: CASSPPGALWGEQYF
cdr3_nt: TGTGCCAGCTCACCACCCGGGGCCCTTTGGGGCGAGCAGTACTTC

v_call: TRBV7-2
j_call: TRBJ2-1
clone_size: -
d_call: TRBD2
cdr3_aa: CASSLDRRGGVEQFF
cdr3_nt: TGTGCCAGCAGCTTAGACCGGCGGGGGGGCGTTGAGCAGTTCTTC

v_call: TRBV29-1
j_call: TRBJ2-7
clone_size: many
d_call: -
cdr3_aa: CSVESSGGGQGEQYF
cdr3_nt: TGCAGCGTTGAATCGTCCGGGGGTGGCCAGGGGGAGCAGTACTTC

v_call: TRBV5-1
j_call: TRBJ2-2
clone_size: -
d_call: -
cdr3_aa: CASSLGQTGDTGERFF
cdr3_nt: TGCGCCAGCAGCTTGGGACAGACCGGGGACACCGGGGAGCGGTTTTTT

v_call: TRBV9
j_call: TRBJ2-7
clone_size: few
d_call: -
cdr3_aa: CASSQGFGDYEQYF
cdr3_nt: TGTGCCAGCAGCCAAGGGTTTGGGGACTACGAGCAGTACTTC

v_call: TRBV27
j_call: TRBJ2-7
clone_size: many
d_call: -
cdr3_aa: CASRKGIYEQYF
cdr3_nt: TGTGCCAGCAGAAAAGGGATTTACGAGCAGTACTTC

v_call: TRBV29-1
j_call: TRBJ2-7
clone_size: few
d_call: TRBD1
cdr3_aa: CSVGETGSYEQYF
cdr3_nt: TGCAGCGTTGGGGAGACAGGGTCCTACGAGCAGTACTTC

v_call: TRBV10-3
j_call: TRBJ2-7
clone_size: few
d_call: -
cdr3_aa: CAISEGAIGPEQYF
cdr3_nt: TGTGCCATCAGTGAGGGGGCCATAGGTCCCGAGCAGTACTTC

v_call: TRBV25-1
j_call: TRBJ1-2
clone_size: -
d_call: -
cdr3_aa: CASSEVQGRIHGYTF
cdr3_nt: TGTGCCAGCAGTGAAGTCCAGGGACGAATTCATGGCTACACCTTC

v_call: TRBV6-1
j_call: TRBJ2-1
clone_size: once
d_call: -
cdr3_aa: CASRDGSYNEQFF
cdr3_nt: TGTGCCAGTAGGGACGGAAGTTACAATGAGCAGTTCTTC